A single sample is the source of the 24 T cell receptor beta chains below, sequenced in a study of shared clonotypes between healthy human individuals. TCRdb's copy holds only in-frame clones and misses some; the assay was immunoSEQ multiplex PCR. The data show roughly 2.1 million clones, with about 92% seen just once and approximately 1.7% held by the top ten. The naive CD8 subset, CD45RO-negative cells positively selected for CCR7, excluded terminally differentiated effector memory CD45RA+ cells. The sample taken for sequencing was naive CD8+ T cells from PBMCs. Receptor source: a young man in good health. Some clones in this sample may be carry-over from other donors' samples.

This chain joins TRBV21-1 and TRBJ2-7; the DNA was not used to check the table's D call, TRBD1. TRBV21-1 is an annotated pseudogene. The CDR3 covers 13 residues. CDR3 in DNA: TGTGCCAGCAGCAAAGTGGTGGGGCGCGAGCAGTACTTC. Translation gives CASSKVVGREQYF.

V usage is TRBV19 and J usage is TRBJ2-7, with D tentatively TRBD2 (6 bases). CDR3 size: 16 residues. Germline values: CDR1 LNHDA, CDR2 SQIVND (reference sequence). Trimming shortened V by 2 bases and J by 7 bases, and 21 bases separated the two germline ends. The CDR3 here is CASSIPTGLPGWEQYF. The CDR3 DNA follows: TGTGCCAGTAGTATACCCACGGGACTCCCGGGGTGGGAGCAGTACTTC.

Remarks on this clone: Other DNA sequences in the same sample also yield this CDR3. V and J are TRBV9 and TRBJ2-7, with TRBD2 as a possible D gene (5 bases). Trimming left V 4 bases short and J 0 bases short, with 8 bases between. Germline CDR1 SGDLS, CDR2 YYNGEE. This CDR3 spans 13 amino acids. The CDR3 DNA reads as TGTGCCAGCAGCCCAGGACTCTCCTACGAGCAGTACTTC. Its translation is CASSPGLSYEQYF.

Concerning this clone: At the DNA level, this CDR3 is encoded by other sequences in the same sample as well. This chain links TRBV28 with TRBJ2-5; D may match TRBD1 or TRBD2 (5 bases each). The germline V gene has CDR1 MDHEN and CDR2 SYDVKM. V dropped 2 bases and J dropped 5 bases, with 9 bases sitting between them. CDR3 length equals 13 residues. The CDR3 loop is CASSLPGPETQYF. CDR3 coding DNA: TGTGCCAGCAGTTTACCGGGGCCGGAGACCCAGTACTTC.

The chain combines TRBV29-1 with TRBJ2-1; the match to TRBD2 covers 12 bases. The CDR3 totals 16 residues. CDR1 is SQVTM, CDR2 ANQGSEA, per germline. Germline trimming cut 1 base from V and 8 bases from J; bases unmatched to any gene: 9. For the CDR3, the DNA is TGCAGCGTTGAAGGGACTAGCGGGACCTTTGAGGATGAGCAGTTCTTC. As protein: CSVEGTSGTFEDEQFF.

The chain is built from TRBV28 and TRBJ2-1; D possibly corresponds to TRBD2 (6 bases). Per the germline V gene, CDR1 is MDHEN and CDR2 is SYDVKM. Trimming removed 2 bases from V and 4 bases from J, with 12 bases in between. CDR3 length: 15 amino acids. CDR3 sequence reads: CASSLPGDFYNEQFF. The DNA of the CDR3 is TGTGCCAGCAGTTTACCGGGGGACTTTTACAATGAGCAGTTCTTC.

The rearrangement joins TRBV27 to TRBJ2-1; 7 positions agree with TRBD2. Looked up from germline, CDR1 is MNHEY and CDR2 is SMNVEV (reference sequence). The trim removed 3 bases at V and 6 bases at J, leaving 5 bases unmatched. This CDR3 spans 14 amino acids. The CDR3 is CASSFGGSTNEQFF. DNA of the CDR3: TGTGCCAGCAGTTTCGGCGGGAGCACCAATGAGCAGTTCTTC.

The chain recombines TRBV5-1 with TRBJ2-1, with 13 bases fitting TRBD2. Germline CDR1 and CDR2: SGHRS and YFSETQ. The CDR3 sequence is 15 residues long. The trim removed 4 bases at V and 4 bases at J, leaving 2 bases unmatched. CDR3 region: CASSETSGRYNEQFF. In nucleotides, the CDR3 is TGCGCCAGCAGCGAGACTAGCGGGAGGTACAATGAGCAGTTCTTC.

The chain employs TRBV28 and TRBJ2-3, with 8 bases lining up with TRBD1. V was clipped by 6 bases and J by 6 bases; unmatched bases: 11. CDR3 size: 15 residues. The germline V gene encodes CDR1 MDHEN and CDR2 SYDVKM. CDR3: CASRNPGQGPDTQYF. In DNA form, the CDR3 reads TGTGCCAGCAGAAATCCTGGACAGGGTCCGGATACGCAGTATTTT.

The chain couples TRBV27 to TRBJ2-7; 9 positions agree with TRBD2. The CDR3 runs 16 residues. V lost 5 bases and J lost 3; bases outside the gene matches: 11. The germline V gene encodes CDR1 MNHEY and CDR2 SMNVEV (reference sequence). CDR3 in DNA: TGTGCCAGCAGTCCCTCTATAGCGGGAGAGGACTACGAGCAGTACTTC. It is translated as CASSPSIAGEDYEQYF.

The chain carries TRBV19 and TRBJ1-1; D not resolved. Per the germline V gene, CDR1 is LNHDA and CDR2 is SQIVND (reference sequence). V was trimmed by 6 bases and J by 0 bases, leaving 11 bases between them. This CDR3 contains 14 residues. DNA of the CDR3: TGTGCCAGTAGCCCTTTGCCGTTGAACACTGAAGCTTTCTTT. Protein sequence: CASSPLPLNTEAFF. Based on the CDR3 plus reference TRBV19 and TRBJ1-1, the full variable domain is DGGITQSPKYLFRKEGQNVTLSCEQNLNHDAMYWYRQDPGQGLRLIYYSQIVNDFQKGDIAEGYSVSREKKESFPLTVTSAQKNPTAFYLCASSPLPLNTEAFFGQGTRLTVV.

V is TRBV11-3 and J is TRBJ2-7, with TRBD1 as a possible D gene (6 bases). Germline CDR1 SGHNT, CDR2 YENEEA. V lost 1 base, J lost 2 bases, and 21 bases lay in between. The CDR3 is 18 residues long. The CDR3 nucleotides read TGTGCCAGCAGCTTAGTAGGTAGGGGACACCCGGCCCCCTACGAGCAGTACTTC. Amino acids: CASSLVGRGHPAPYEQYF.

The chain recombines TRBV5-4 with TRBJ2-7; 12 nucleotides align to TRBD1. The CDR3 contains 15 residues. V shed 4 bases and J 3 bases; nucleotides not matched to a gene: 5. Germline CDR1 and CDR2: SGHNT and YYREEE (reference sequence). The CDR3 sequence is CASSLGTGGGYEQYF. The CDR3 DNA is TGTGCCAGCAGCCTCGGGACAGGGGGCGGCTACGAGCAGTACTTC.

The rearrangement joins TRBV7-6 to TRBJ2-1; 11 bases are shared with TRBD2. V was pared by 0 bases and J by 6 bases, with 4 bases of the junction left unmatched. The CDR3 length is 16 residues. The germline V gene has CDR1 SGHVS and CDR2 FNYEAQ. The CDR3, as DNA: TGTGCCAGCAGCTTAGCGAGGCTAGCGGGGGGCAATGAGCAGTTCTTC. This sequence encodes CASSLARLAGGNEQFF.

The chain combines TRBV5-1 with TRBJ1-5; no clear D gene. Trimming took off 1 base at V and 4 bases at J, with 6 bases between the two ends. Germline V gives CDR1 SGHRS, CDR2 YFSETQ. CDR3 length: 13 residues. CDR3 sequence: CASSLFANQPQHF. DNA for the CDR3: TGCGCCAGCAGCTTGTTTGCGAATCAGCCCCAGCATTTT.

Regarding this clone: Other DNA sequences in this specimen translate into the identical CDR3. The genes are TRBV6-5 and TRBJ1-2; no clear D. The germline V gene encodes CDR1 MNHEY and CDR2 SVGAGI. V was clipped by 0 bases and J by 8 bases, with 13 bases between them. The CDR3 contains 14 residues. Here the CDR3 reads CASSYSEGGNGYTF. The CDR3 bases are TGTGCCAGCAGTTACTCGGAGGGAGGCAACGGCTACACCTTC.

The chain combines TRBV7-6 with TRBJ2-1; D tentatively reads TRBD1 or TRBD2 (5 bases each). Germline values: CDR1 SGHVS, CDR2 FNYEAQ. V lost 2 bases and J 10 bases, leaving 15 bases between the germline ends. The CDR3 consists of 14 residues. CDR3 residues: CASSLPGRSFEQFF. In nucleotides, the CDR3 is TGTGCCAGCAGCTTACCGGGACGGAGCTTCGAGCAGTTCTTC.

The chain recombines TRBV27 with TRBJ2-1, with 12 bases lining up with TRBD2. The CDR3 is 17 amino acids. The V and J ends lost 7 bases and 3 bases, in that order; junction bases with no gene match: 10. CDR1 is MNHEY and CDR2 is SMNVEV in the germline V gene (reference sequence). The CDR3 here is CASTPLAGGPHYNEQFF. The CDR3 nucleotides read TGTGCCAGCACGCCCCTAGCGGGAGGGCCCCACTACAATGAGCAGTTCTTC.

This clone appeared a single time. This chain joins TRBV28 and TRBJ2-5; no clear D. The germline V gene has CDR1 MDHEN and CDR2 SYDVKM. V lost 8 bases to trimming and J lost 2 bases, with 12 bases between them. The CDR3 spans 13 residues. This CDR3 reads CASSSAVQETQYF. CDR3 sequence (DNA): TGTGCCAGCTCCTCGGCGGTACAAGAGACCCAGTACTTC.

This sequence joins TRBV27 and TRBJ1-2, with D perhaps TRBD1 (5 bases). The CDR3 is 12 amino acids. Germline CDR1 reads MNHEY; CDR2 reads SMNVEV (reference sequence). V lost 10 bases, J lost 4 bases, and 13 bases lay in between. The CDR3 DNA is TGTGCCACCTACGGGGACTTCTATGGCTACACCTTC. Translating it yields CATYGDFYGYTF.

On this clone: Other DNA sequences within the sample encode an identical CDR3. The V gene is TRBV9, the J gene TRBJ2-1; the match to TRBD2 covers 9 bases. This CDR3 spans 16 amino acids. Germline lookup yields CDR1 SGDLS and CDR2 YYNGEE. Trimming at V came to 4 bases and at J to 1 base, leaving 6 bases not matched to a gene. Here the CDR3 DNA reads TGTGCCAGCAGCCCGAGAGCGGGAGGTTCCTACAATGAGCAGTTCTTC. It codes for CASSPRAGGSYNEQFF. The variable domain in full, with the rest retrieved from reference TRBV9 and TRBJ2-1, is DSGVTQTPKHLITATGQRVTLRCSPRSGDLSVYWYQQSLDQGLQFLIQYYNGEERAKGNILERFSAQQFPDLHSELNLSSLELGDSALYFCASSPRAGGSYNEQFFGPGTRLTVL.

The chain uses TRBV5-1 and TRBJ2-7, with D perhaps matching TRBD1 or TRBD2 (5 bases each). This CDR3 has 15 amino acids. Trimming cost V 1 base and J 0 bases, with 11 bases left between them. CDR1 is SGHRS and CDR2 is YFSETQ in the germline V gene. The CDR3 protein is CASSLYGTDSYEQYF. For the CDR3, the DNA is TGCGCCAGCAGCTTGTACGGGACGGACTCCTACGAGCAGTACTTC.

The chain uses TRBV27 and TRBJ2-3, with D tentatively TRBD2 (6 bases). CDR3 size: 16 residues. Trimming shortened V by 5 bases and J by 7 bases, and 22 bases separated the two germline ends. CDR1 MNHEY and CDR2 SMNVEV come from the germline V gene (reference sequence). In nucleotides, the CDR3 is TGTGCCAGCAGTCCCAAGGCCGGGACTGGCTTACATACGCAGTATTTT. It codes for CASSPKAGTGLHTQYF.

In this sample, this clone turned up a few times. The V call is TRBV7-9, the J call TRBJ1-1; the match to TRBD1 covers 7 bases. There are 13 residues in the CDR3. With 5 bases clipped from V and 6 bases from J, the junction kept 6 bases outside the gene matches. The germline V gene has CDR1 SEHNR and CDR2 FQNEAQ (reference sequence). CDR3 protein: CASSLQGSPEAFF. The CDR3 coding sequence is TGTGCCAGCAGCCTACAGGGGTCCCCTGAAGCTTTCTTT.